This T cell receptor beta chain was captured in a study of blood T cell repertoires in COVID-19. Study details: COVID-19 samples from acute and convalescent phases originated in the United States, Italy and Spain.

The CDR3 loop spans 15 amino acids. V was clipped by 6 bases and J by 2 bases, with 14 bases between them. Germline lookup yields CDR1 KGHSH and CDR2 LQKENI. As originally analysed: The authors estimated nucleated cell counts from reference gene primer amplification. Using immunoSEQ multiplex PCR, the repertoire was profiled, and TCRdb retains in-frame clones only, with some absent. That table supplies the V and J calls and clone size; D and trimming were determined from the DNA. There are some 290,000 clones in the sample; under 90% occur only once, and around 10% lies in the top ten. Patients in Seattle were enrolled during active infection, then followed longitudinally.

The sequencing input was peripheral blood. The rearrangement uses TRBV18 and TRBJ2-1; D perhaps matches TRBD1 (7 bases). The clonotype was recovered from a woman in her 30s with COVID-19, enrolled during active disease. CDR3 residues: CASSFQGGPYNEQFF. CDR3 nucleotides: TGTGCCAGCTCTTTTCAGGGGGGCCCCTACAATGAGCAGTTCTTC.